This T cell receptor (beta chain) emerged from a study of blood T cell repertoires in COVID-19. Background on the study: The study drew acute and convalescent COVID-19 samples from the United States, Italy and Spain. PBMCs, B-cell-depleted T cells, or T cells were the source of the cDNA or gDNA that made up the material.

Trimming at V came to 2 bases and at J to 1 base, leaving 2 bases not matched to a gene. Germline lookup yields CDR1 SGHRS and CDR2 YFSETQ. CDR3 length: 15 residues. The table lists this clone with a count of one. Per the original data handling: Amplification of reference gene primers provided the estimated nucleated cell counts. Libraries were prepared by immunoSEQ multiplex PCR; TCRdb keeps only in-frame clonotypes and omits some of them. V and J calls and clone size are copied from that table; D and trimming were computed from the DNA. The sample has approximately 97,000 clones; approximately 92% are singletons.

This chain links TRBV5-1 with TRBJ2-3; 9 nucleotides agree with TRBD1. This TCR derives from a man in his late teens or twenties with acute or convalescent COVID-19. Sequencing was done on a sample of peripheral blood. The CDR3 DNA follows: TGCGCCAGCAGCTTACAGGGGGCGGGCACAGATACGCAGTATTTT. It is translated as CASSLQGAGTDTQYF.